This is a list of T cell receptor beta chains from one sample in a study of PD-L1 blockade in urothelial cancer. Sequencing used immunoSEQ multiplex PCR; TCRdb keeps in-frame clones, though not all of them. The repertoire holds approximately 24,000 clones, with roughly nine tenths as singletons. Sequencing was performed on PBMCs, taken around atezolizumab (anti-PD-L1) treatment. The receptors stem from a man in his forties or fifties with urothelial cancer. Each CDR3 is given with its conserved first and last residue. Fields, in order: D gene, J gene, V gene, CDR3 DNA, CDR3 protein. A D gene is named only where the DNA matches it firmly.

>NA|TRBJ2-6|TRBV2
TGTGCCAGCAGTGAAATCTTTGGGGCCAACGTCCTGACTTTC
CASSEIFGANVLTF
>TRBD1|TRBJ2-2|TRBV5-1
TGCGCCAGCAGGCAACAGGGGACGAACACCGGGGAGCTGTTTTTT
CASRQQGTNTGELFF
>TRBD2|TRBJ2-5|TRBV7-6
TGTGCCAGCAGCATCCGACTAGCGGATAAAGAGACCCAGTACTTC
CASSIRLADKETQYF
>NA|TRBJ2-2|TRBV7-8
TGTGCCAGCAGCCAACAGGCCATACCGAACACCGGGGAGCTGTTTTTT
CASSQQAIPNTGELFF
>TRBD1|TRBJ2-7|TRBV18
TGTGCCAGCTCACCACCGAACAGGGGCTCCTACGAGCAGTACTTC
CASSPPNRGSYEQYF
>NA|TRBJ1-2|TRBV12-5
TGTGCTAGTGGTTCCCGTCGCGATAACTATGGCTACACCTTC
CASGSRRDNYGYTF
>TRBD2|TRBJ2-1|TRBV27
TGTGCCAGCCGGACTAGCGGACACAATGAGCAGTTCTTC
CASRTSGHNEQFF
>TRBD2|TRBJ2-3|TRBV7-3
TGTGCCAGCAGCCCCCTGGCGGGGGGTCTCACAGATACGCAGTATTTT
CASSPLAGGLTDTQYF
>TRBD2|TRBJ2-1|TRBV6-5
TGTGCCAGCAGTTTTAGCGGGGCCTCCTACAATGAGCAGTTCTTC
CASSFSGASYNEQFF
>NA|TRBJ2-5|TRBV27
TGTGCCAGCAGTGCCTACAGGGTGGGAGAGACCCAGTACTTC
CASSAYRVGETQYF
>TRBD1|TRBJ1-2|TRBV7-9
TGTGCCAGCAGCTTCCCGACAGGGGGCGCGTTTGGCTACACCTTC
CASSFPTGGAFGYTF
>TRBD1|TRBJ1-2|TRBV2
TGTGCCAGCAGAGATCCGGGACAGCGGGGCTACACCTTC
CASRDPGQRGYTF
>TRBD1|TRBJ2-3|TRBV19
TGTGCCACCCGGGACAGGGGTACAGATACGCAGTATTTT
CATRDRGTDTQYF
>TRBD2|TRBJ2-7|TRBV9
TGTGCCAGCAGCGTAGGACTAGCTTGGACCTACGAGCAGTACTTC
CASSVGLAWTYEQYF
>NA|TRBJ2-7|TRBV5-8
TGTGCCAGCAGCTCCCCTTACGAGCAGTACTTC
CASSSPYEQYF
>TRBD1|TRBJ2-6|TRBV7-6
TGTGCCAGCAGCTTAAGGGCAGGGGGCTCTGGGGCCAACGTCCTGACTTTC
CASSLRAGGSGANVLTF
>TRBD2|TRBJ2-7|TRBV7-9
TGTGCCAGCAGCAACCGGGACTACAGCTACGAGCAGTACTTC
CASSNRDYSYEQYF
>TRBD1|TRBJ1-2|TRBV30
TGTGCCTGGAGCCCCCTAGGACAGGTTATGAATGGCTACACCTTC
CAWSPLGQVMNGYTF